The 13 T cell receptor beta chains below come from one sample, sequenced in a study of T-cell reconstitution after alpha-beta-depleted transplantation in children. Unique molecular identifiers were incorporated into the prepared TCRbeta library. Each CDR3 protein is one row after TCRdb ran MiXCR on the PCR reads. Of about a million distinct CDR3 sequences in the sample, about 31% are singletons; the top ten hold about 28%. The sample here was PBMCs, mostly from graft donor cells, taken 360 days after TCRalphabeta/CD19-depleted stem cell transplant. The receptors stem from a boy under three years old who had a stem cell transplant for SCID, so the T cells may come from the graft donor.

The chain couples TRBV7-9 to TRBJ1-1; D not certain. This CDR3 region has 15 residues. Trimming shortened V by 5 bases and J by 1 base, and 14 bases separated the two germline ends. The germline V gene encodes CDR1 SEHNR and CDR2 FQNEAQ (reference sequence). The CDR3 DNA reads TGTGCCAGCAGCCATCGGACCAACGAGAACACTGAAGCTTTCTTT. Its protein is CASSHRTNENTEAFF.

This clonotype was found once. The chain joins TRBV15 to TRBJ2-1; TRBD1 or TRBD2 may be the D gene (6 bases each). Trimming removed 0 bases from V and 3 bases from J, with 12 bases in between. Per germline, CDR1 LNHNV and CDR2 YYDKDF (reference sequence). The CDR3 has 16 residues. The CDR3 nucleotides read TGTGCCACCAGCAGAGAAGGGGGGTTGTACTACAATGAGCAGTTCTTC. This translates into CATSREGGLYYNEQFF.

V gene TRBV5-1 combines with J gene TRBJ1-2; no definite D call. The ends were cut back, 4 bases at V and 8 bases at J, with 12 bases in the middle. CDR1 and CDR2 from the germline V gene are SGHRS and YFSETQ. CDR3 length: 12 amino acids. CDR3: CASSPFLEGYTF. CDR3 bases: TGCGCCAGCAGCCCCTTCCTAGAGGGCTACACCTTC.

This clonotype has just a few counts. The chain joins TRBV18 to TRBJ2-3; possibly TRBD1 for D (6 bases). The V and J ends lost 3 bases and 1 base respectively, with 8 bases between them. The CDR3 spans 14 residues. Germline V gene lookup returns CDR1 KGHSH and CDR2 LQKENI. Written as DNA, the CDR3 is TGTGCCAGCTCACCGGACAGACGCACAGATACGCAGTATTTT. Its translation is CASSPDRRTDTQYF.

V is TRBV28 and J is TRBJ2-5, with 10 nucleotides matching TRBD1. Germline assignment: CDR1 MDHEN and CDR2 SYDVKM. The CDR3 runs to 15 residues. After removal of 4 bases from V and 3 bases from J, the junction contained 5 bases not matched to a gene. The CDR3 region is CASSSTGTGEETQYF. CDR3 coding DNA: TGTGCCAGCAGTTCTACCGGGACAGGGGAAGAGACCCAGTACTTC.

V gene TRBV20-1 combines with J gene TRBJ2-1; 10 nucleotides agree with TRBD2. After removal of 1 base from V and 10 bases from J, the junction contained 4 bases not matched to a gene. Germline assignment: CDR1 DFQATT and CDR2 SNEGSKA (reference sequence). The CDR3 has 13 residues. CDR3 residues: CSARGLAGAEQFF. Written as DNA, the CDR3 is TGCAGTGCTAGAGGGCTAGCGGGGGCCGAGCAGTTCTTC.

A single count supports this clonotype. The chain carries TRBV5-1 and TRBJ2-1, with 11 bases identical to TRBD2. Germline CDR1 SGHRS, CDR2 YFSETQ. CDR3 size: 18 residues. J gave up 3 bases and V 2 bases, and 10 bases lay outside the gene matches. CDR3 nucleotides: TGCGCCAGCAGCTTTGACACTAGCGGGGGCTACTACTACAATGAGCAGTTCTTC. It encodes CASSFDTSGGYYYNEQFF.

The rearrangement uses TRBV15 and TRBJ2-3; tentatively, D is TRBD2 (5 bases). The V and J ends lost 1 base and 6 bases respectively, with 20 bases between them. Germline loops: CDR1 LNHNV, CDR2 YYDKDF (reference sequence). The CDR3 is 17 amino acids. The CDR3 region has the DNA TGTGCCACCAGCAGAGTGAGGGAGATCGCTTCTAAGGATACGCAGTATTTT. Its translation: CATSRVREIASKDTQYF.

This chain uses TRBV20-1 with TRBJ2-1; 9 nucleotides line up with TRBD2. CDR1 and CDR2 (germline): DFQATT, SNEGSKA (reference sequence). The junction had 14 bases not matched to a gene; V was cut back by 7 bases and J by 4 bases. CDR3 size: 16 residues. Written as DNA, the CDR3 is TGCAGTGGCCAGGTTGCAGCGGGGGGCCCATACAATGAGCAGTTCTTC. Its translation: CSGQVAAGGPYNEQFF.

The rearrangement joins TRBV6-5 to TRBJ1-2, with 7 positions matching TRBD1. Germline CDR1 and CDR2: MNHEY and SVGAGI. After removal of 0 bases from V and 3 bases from J, the junction contained 10 bases not matched to a gene. The CDR3 has 17 residues. The CDR3 sequence: CASSYSIADRQDYGYTF. The CDR3 region has the DNA TGTGCCAGCAGTTACTCGATAGCGGACAGGCAAGACTATGGCTACACCTTC.

The chain recombines TRBV12-3 or TRBV12-4 with TRBJ2-6; TRBD1 aligns across 7 bases. CDR3 length: 17 residues. J gave up 1 base and V 8 bases, and 11 bases lay outside the gene matches. The CDR3 loop reads CASFYRGGSSGANVLTF. In DNA, the CDR3 is TGTGCCAGCTTCTACAGGGGTGGTTCGTCTGGGGCCAACGTCCTGACTTTC.

The V call is TRBV28, the J call TRBJ2-7; 8 nucleotides line up with TRBD1. After removal of 5 bases from V and 2 bases from J, the junction contained 5 bases not matched to a gene. Germline loops: CDR1 MDHEN, CDR2 SYDVKM. This CDR3 spans 14 amino acids. The CDR3 coding sequence is TGTGCCAGCAGTCGACAGGGGACGCCCTACGAGCAGTACTTC. This translates into CASSRQGTPYEQYF. Complete variable domain (other parts from reference TRBV28 and TRBJ2-7): DVKVTQSSRYLVKRTGEKVFLECVQDMDHENMFWYRQDPGLGLRLIYFSYDVKMKEKGDIPEGYSVSREKKERFSLILESASTNQTSMYLCASSRQGTPYEQYFGPGTRLTVT.

The chain has TRBV29-1 and TRBJ2-7; 9 bases agree with TRBD1. This CDR3 is 14 amino acids long. Germline lookup yields CDR1 SQVTM and CDR2 ANQGSEA. The V segment lost 4 bases and the J segment 2 bases; nucleotides outside the gene matches: 6. The CDR3 loop is CSVAPRQGAYEQYF. CDR3 nucleotide sequence: TGCAGCGTTGCCCCAAGACAGGGGGCCTACGAGCAGTACTTC.